This T cell receptor (beta chain) was captured in a study of blood T cell repertoires in COVID-19. About the study: Specimens from acute and convalescent COVID-19 originated in the United States, Italy and Spain. Nucleic acid was either cDNA or gDNA, and it came from T cells, B-cell-depleted T cells, or PBMCs.

Trimming cost V 3 bases and J 3 bases; bases outside gene matches: 12. The CDR3 has 17 amino acids. Germline CDR1 is MDHEN and CDR2 is SYDVKM. In the study's own analysis: Amplifying reference gene primers gave estimates of nucleated cell counts. The repertoire was sequenced with immunoSEQ multiplex PCR; TCRdb's copy has only in-frame clones and lacks some. The D gene and trimming were derived from the DNA, and the V and J assignments and clone size from that table. The sample carries over 25,000 clones, roughly nine tenths recorded once. The receptor comes from a man aged 55 to 69 with acute or convalescent COVID-19. Sequenced: peripheral blood. V usage is TRBV28 and J usage is TRBJ1-1; 8 bases line up with TRBD1. The CDR3 spells CASSFSLRDRFDTEAFF. For the CDR3, the DNA is TGTGCCAGCAGTTTTTCCCTTAGGGACAGGTTCGACACTGAAGCTTTCTTT.